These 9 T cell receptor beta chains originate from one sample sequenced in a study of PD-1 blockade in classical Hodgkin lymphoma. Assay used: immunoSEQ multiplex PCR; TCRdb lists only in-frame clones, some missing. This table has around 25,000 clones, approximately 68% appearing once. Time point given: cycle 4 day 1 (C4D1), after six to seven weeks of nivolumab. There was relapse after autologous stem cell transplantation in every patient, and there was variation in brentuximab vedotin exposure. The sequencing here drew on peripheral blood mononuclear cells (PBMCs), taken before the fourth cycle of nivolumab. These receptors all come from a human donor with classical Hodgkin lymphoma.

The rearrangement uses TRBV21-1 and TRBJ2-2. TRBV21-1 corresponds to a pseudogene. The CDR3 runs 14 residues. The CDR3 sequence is CASSKVGYTGELFF. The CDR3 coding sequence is TGTGCCAGCAGCAAAGTAGGATACACCGGGGAGCTGTTTTTT.

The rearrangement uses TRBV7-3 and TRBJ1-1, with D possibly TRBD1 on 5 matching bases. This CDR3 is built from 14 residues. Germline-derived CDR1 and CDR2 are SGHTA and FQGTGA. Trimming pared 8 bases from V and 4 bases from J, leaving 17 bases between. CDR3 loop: CASSSWGGSTEAFF. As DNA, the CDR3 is TGTGCCAGCTCCTCCTGGGGGGGAAGCACTGAAGCTTTCTTT.

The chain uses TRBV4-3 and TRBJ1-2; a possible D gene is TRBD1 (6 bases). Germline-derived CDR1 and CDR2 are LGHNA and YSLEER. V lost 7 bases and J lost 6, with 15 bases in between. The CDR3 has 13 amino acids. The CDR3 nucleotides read TGCGCCAGCACCAAGCGGGGGGGCCATGGCTACACCTTC. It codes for CASTKRGGHGYTF.

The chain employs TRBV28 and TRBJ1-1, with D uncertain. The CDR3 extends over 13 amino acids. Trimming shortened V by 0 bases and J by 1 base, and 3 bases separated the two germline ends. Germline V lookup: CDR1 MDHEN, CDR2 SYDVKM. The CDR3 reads CASSLWGNTEAFF. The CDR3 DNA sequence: TGTGCCAGCAGTTTATGGGGGAACACTGAAGCTTTCTTT. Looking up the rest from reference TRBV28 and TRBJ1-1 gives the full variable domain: DVKVTQSSRYLVKRTGEKVFLECVQDMDHENMFWYRQDPGLGLRLIYFSYDVKMKEKGDIPEGYSVSREKKERFSLILESASTNQTSMYLCASSLWGNTEAFFGQGTRLTVV.

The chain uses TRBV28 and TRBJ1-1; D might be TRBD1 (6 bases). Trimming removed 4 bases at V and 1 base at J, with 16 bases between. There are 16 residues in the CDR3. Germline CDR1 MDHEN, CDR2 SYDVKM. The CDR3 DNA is TGTGCCAGCAGTTCCGGCGGGGGGCGCGGGAACACTGAAGCTTTCTTT. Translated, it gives CASSSGGGRGNTEAFF.

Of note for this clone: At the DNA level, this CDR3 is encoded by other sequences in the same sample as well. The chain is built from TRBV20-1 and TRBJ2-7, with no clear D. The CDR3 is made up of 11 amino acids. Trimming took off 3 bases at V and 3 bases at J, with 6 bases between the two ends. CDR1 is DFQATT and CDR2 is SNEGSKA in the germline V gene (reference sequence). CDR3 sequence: CSASTSYEQYV. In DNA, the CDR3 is TGCAGTGCTAGTACAAGCTACGAGCAGTACGTC.

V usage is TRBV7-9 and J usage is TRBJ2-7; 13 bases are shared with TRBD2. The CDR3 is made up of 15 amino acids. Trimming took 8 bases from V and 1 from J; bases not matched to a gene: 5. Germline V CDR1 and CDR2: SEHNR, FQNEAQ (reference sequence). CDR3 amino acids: CASGKTSGGSYEQYF. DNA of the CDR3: TGTGCCAGCGGCAAGACTAGCGGGGGGTCCTACGAGCAGTACTTC.

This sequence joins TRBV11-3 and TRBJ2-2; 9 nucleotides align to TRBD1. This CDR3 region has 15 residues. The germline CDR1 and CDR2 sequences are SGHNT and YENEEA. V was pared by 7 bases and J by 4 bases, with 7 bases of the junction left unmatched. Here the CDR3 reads CASNTGTGITGELFF. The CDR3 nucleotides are TGTGCCAGCAACACCGGGACAGGGATCACCGGGGAGCTGTTTTTT. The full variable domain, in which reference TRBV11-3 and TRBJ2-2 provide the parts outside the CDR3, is EAGVVQSPRYKIIEKKQPVAFWCNPISGHNTLYWYLQNLGQGPELLIRYENEEAVDDSQLPKDRFSAERLKGVDSTLKIQPAELGDSAVYLCASNTGTGITGELFFGEGSRLTVL.

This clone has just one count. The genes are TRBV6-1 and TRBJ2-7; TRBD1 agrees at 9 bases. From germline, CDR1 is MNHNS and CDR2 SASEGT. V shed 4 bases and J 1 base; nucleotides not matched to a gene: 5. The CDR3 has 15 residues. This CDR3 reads CASSVDRGESYEQYF. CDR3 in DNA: TGTGCCAGCAGTGTGGACAGGGGAGAATCCTACGAGCAGTACTTC.